This paragraph covers one TCR beta chain sequence. The sample belongs to a study of blood T cell repertoires in COVID-19. Across the study: Sites in the United States, Italy and Spain provided acute and convalescent COVID-19 samples. In each case, the material was cDNA or gDNA derived from T cells, B-cell-depleted T cells, or PBMCs.

Authors' analysis steps: The assay estimated nucleated cells by amplifying reference gene primers. This table comes from immunoSEQ multiplex PCR, and its TCRdb copy is limited to in-frame clones, with some not included. That table gives V, J and clone size, and the DNA gave D and trimming. The data show roughly 25,000 clones, roughly 85% seen once. The sequencing sample was made of peripheral blood. This receptor was identified in a man between 70 and 80 years old in a cohort sampled during active COVID-19.

The CDR3 reads CASSPTSYEQYF. The DNA of the CDR3 is TGCGCCAGCAGCCCGACTTCCTACGAGCAGTACTTC. This chain connects TRBV5-1 to TRBJ2-7; D uncertain. V was shortened by 4 bases and J by 1 base, with 6 bases between the two germline ends. CDR1 and CDR2 (germline): SGHRS, YFSETQ. The CDR3 runs 12 residues.